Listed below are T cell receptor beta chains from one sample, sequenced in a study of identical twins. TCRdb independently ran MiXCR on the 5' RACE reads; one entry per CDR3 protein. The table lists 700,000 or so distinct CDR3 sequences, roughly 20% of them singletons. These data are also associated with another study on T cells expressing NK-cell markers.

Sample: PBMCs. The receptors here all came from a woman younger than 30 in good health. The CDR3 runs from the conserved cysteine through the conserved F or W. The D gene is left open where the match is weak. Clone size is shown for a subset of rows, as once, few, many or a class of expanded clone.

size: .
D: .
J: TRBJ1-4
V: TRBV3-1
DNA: TGTGCCAGCAGCCAAGATAAGGGGGAAAAACTGTTTTTT
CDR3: CASSQDKGEKLFF

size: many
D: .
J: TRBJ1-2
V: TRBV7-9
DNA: TGTGCCAGCAGCTTAAATGCACCCATGATAGGCTACACCTTC
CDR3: CASSLNAPMIGYTF

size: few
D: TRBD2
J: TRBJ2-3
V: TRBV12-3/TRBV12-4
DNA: TGTGCCAGCAGCTATCGCCCGGGAGGGACAGATACGCAGTATTTT
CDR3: CASSYRPGGTDTQYF

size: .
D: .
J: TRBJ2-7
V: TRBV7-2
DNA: TGTGCCAGCAGCACCCACCCGGGGTACGAGCAGTACTTC
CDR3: CASSTHPGYEQYF

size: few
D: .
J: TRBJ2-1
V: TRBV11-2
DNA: TGTGCCAGCAGCTGGTTATGGGGAAATGAGCAGTTCTTC
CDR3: CASSWLWGNEQFF

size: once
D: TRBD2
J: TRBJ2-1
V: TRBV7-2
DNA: TGTGCCAGCAGCGCCTTCCTAGCGGGGGTCACTGAGCAGTTCTTC
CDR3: CASSAFLAGVTEQFF

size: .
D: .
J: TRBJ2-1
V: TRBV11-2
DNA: TGTGCCAGCAGCTTTCATGTAGGGGACTCCTACAATGAGCAGTTCTTC
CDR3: CASSFHVGDSYNEQFF

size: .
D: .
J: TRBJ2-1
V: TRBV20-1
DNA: TGCAGTGCACAACTCCCCGGGCTGGCCAATGAGCAGTTCTTC
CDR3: CSAQLPGLANEQFF

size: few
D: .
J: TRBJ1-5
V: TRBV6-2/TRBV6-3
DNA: TGTGCCAGCAGTTCCCCAGGCAATCAGCCCCAGCATTTT
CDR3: CASSSPGNQPQHF

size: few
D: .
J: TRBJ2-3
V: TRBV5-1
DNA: TGCGCCAGCAGCGGTTCGAGAAATACGCAGTATTTT
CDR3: CASSGSRNTQYF

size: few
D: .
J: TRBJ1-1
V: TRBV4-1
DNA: TGCGCCAGCAGCCAAGATGAAGCGGGGGCAAGGACTGAAGCTTTCTTT
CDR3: CASSQDEAGARTEAFF

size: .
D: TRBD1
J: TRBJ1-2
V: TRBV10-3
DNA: TGTGCCATCAGTGAGACAGGGGGACATGGCTACACCTTC
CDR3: CAISETGGHGYTF

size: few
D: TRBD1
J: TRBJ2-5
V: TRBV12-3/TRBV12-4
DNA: TGTGCCAGCAGCACCCAACGGACAGGGCTAGAGACCCAGTACTTC
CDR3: CASSTQRTGLETQYF

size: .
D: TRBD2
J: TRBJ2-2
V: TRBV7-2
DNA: TGTGCCAGCAGAATAGCGGGCGGGACCGGGGAGCTGTTTTTT
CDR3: CASRIAGGTGELFF

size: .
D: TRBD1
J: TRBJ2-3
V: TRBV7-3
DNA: TGTGCCAGCAGCTCCCGGGACAGGGGGCGGACAGATACGCAGTATTTT
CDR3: CASSSRDRGRTDTQYF

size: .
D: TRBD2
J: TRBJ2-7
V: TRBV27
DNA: TGTGCCAGCAGTAGTCTAGCGGGAGGCCTCTACGAGCAGTACTTC
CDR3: CASSSLAGGLYEQYF

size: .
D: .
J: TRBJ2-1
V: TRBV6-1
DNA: TGTGCCAGCAGGGCGGGACACCACAATGAGCAGTTCTTC
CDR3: CASRAGHHNEQFF

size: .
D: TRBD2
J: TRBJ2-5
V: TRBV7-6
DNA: TGTGCCAGCAGCTTATTACCAAGGCGGGAGGGCCGAAGGGAGACCCAGTACTTC
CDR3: CASSLLPRREGRRETQYF

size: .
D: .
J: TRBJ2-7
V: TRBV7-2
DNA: TGTGCCAGCAGCTTATCCGCGAGCTCCTACGAGCAGTACTTC
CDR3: CASSLSASSYEQYF

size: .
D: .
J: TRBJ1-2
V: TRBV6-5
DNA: TGTGCCAGCAGTGCGGCGGGCTTTTTTGGCTACACCTTC
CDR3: CASSAAGFFGYTF

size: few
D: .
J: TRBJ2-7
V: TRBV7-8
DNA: TGTGCCAGCGCCAGCTCCTACGAGCAGTACTTC
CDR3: CASASSYEQYF

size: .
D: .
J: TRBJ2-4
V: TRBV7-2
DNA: TGTGCCAGCAGCTTAGAATGGGTTCGGGGAAACATTCAGTACTTC
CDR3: CASSLEWVRGNIQYF

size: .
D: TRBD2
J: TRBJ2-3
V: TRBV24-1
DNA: TGCAGTGCTTCGACTAGCGGGAGGGCCGGGAGGAGGACAGATACGCAGTATTTT
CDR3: CSASTSGRAGRRTDTQYF

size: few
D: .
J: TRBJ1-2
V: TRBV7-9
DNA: TGTGCCAGCAGCTTACTTGGACCGAGAGAGGATGGCTACACCTTC
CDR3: CASSLLGPREDGYTF

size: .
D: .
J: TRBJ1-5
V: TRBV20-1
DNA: TGCAGTGCTTCCGGGGGGGGCAATCAGCCCCAGCATTTT
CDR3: CSASGGGNQPQHF

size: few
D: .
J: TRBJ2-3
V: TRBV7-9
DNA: TGTGCCAGCAGTCCAGACGGGGGAGGTTGGAATACGCAGTATTTT
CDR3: CASSPDGGGWNTQYF

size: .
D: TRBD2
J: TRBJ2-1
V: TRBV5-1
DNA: TGCGCCAGCAGCTTGATAGCGGGGGCCTCCTACAATGAGCAGTTCTTC
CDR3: CASSLIAGASYNEQFF

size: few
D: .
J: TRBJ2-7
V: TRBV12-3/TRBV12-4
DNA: TGTGCCAGCAGTTCCCCCCACCCCCAGTACGAGCAGTACTTC
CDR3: CASSSPHPQYEQYF

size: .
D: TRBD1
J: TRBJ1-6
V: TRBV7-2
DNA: TGTGCCAGCAGCTCGACAGGGCACAATTCACCCCTCCACTTT
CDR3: CASSSTGHNSPLHF

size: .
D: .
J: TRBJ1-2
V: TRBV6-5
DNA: TGTGCCAGCAGTTCAACCTTCCGGGGCCCTCACTATGGCTACACCTTC
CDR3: CASSSTFRGPHYGYTF

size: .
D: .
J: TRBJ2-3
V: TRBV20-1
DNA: TGCAGTGCTAGGATATCGCGACAGTATTTT
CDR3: CSARISRQYF

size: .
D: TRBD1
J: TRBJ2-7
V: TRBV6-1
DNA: TGTGCCAGCAGTCGGACAGGGAGGTCCTACGAGCAGTACTTC
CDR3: CASSRTGRSYEQYF

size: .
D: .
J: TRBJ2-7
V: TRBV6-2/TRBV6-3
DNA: TGTGCCAGCAGAACTTACGGGGAATACGAGCAGTACTTC
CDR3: CASRTYGEYEQYF

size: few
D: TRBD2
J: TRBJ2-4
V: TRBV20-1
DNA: TGCAGTGCAACCGGGACTAGCGGGAGGAACATTCAGTACTTC
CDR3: CSATGTSGRNIQYF

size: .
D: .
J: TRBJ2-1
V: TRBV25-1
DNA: TGTGCCAGCAGTGAAGAGTCCAATGAGCAGTTCTTC
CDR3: CASSEESNEQFF

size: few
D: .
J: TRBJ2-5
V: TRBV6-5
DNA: TGTGCCAGCAGTTATACGGACAGTCAAGAGACCCAGTACTTC
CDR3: CASSYTDSQETQYF

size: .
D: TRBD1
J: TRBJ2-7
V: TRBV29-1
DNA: TGCAGCGTTGTCGGGACAGGGTATACCTACGAGCAGTACTTC
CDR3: CSVVGTGYTYEQYF

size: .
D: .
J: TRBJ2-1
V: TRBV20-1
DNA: TGCAGTGCTAGTCCTCTGGCTTACAATGAGCAGTTCTTC
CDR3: CSASPLAYNEQFF

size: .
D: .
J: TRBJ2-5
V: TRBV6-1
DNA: TGTGCCAGCAGTCCCATCGACGGGGGCAGGGAGACCCAGTACTTC
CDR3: CASSPIDGGRETQYF

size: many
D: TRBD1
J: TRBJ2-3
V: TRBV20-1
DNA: TGCAGTGCTAGAGTAGGACAGGGTACGCAGTATTTT
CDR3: CSARVGQGTQYF

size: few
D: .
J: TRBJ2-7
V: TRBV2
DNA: TGTGCCAGCAGTGCTCCAGGTAGAGAAACCTACGAGCAGTACTTC
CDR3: CASSAPGRETYEQYF

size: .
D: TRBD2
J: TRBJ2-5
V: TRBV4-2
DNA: TGTGCCAGCAGCCAAGATGCCAGCGGGAAAGAGACCCAGTACTTC
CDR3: CASSQDASGKETQYF